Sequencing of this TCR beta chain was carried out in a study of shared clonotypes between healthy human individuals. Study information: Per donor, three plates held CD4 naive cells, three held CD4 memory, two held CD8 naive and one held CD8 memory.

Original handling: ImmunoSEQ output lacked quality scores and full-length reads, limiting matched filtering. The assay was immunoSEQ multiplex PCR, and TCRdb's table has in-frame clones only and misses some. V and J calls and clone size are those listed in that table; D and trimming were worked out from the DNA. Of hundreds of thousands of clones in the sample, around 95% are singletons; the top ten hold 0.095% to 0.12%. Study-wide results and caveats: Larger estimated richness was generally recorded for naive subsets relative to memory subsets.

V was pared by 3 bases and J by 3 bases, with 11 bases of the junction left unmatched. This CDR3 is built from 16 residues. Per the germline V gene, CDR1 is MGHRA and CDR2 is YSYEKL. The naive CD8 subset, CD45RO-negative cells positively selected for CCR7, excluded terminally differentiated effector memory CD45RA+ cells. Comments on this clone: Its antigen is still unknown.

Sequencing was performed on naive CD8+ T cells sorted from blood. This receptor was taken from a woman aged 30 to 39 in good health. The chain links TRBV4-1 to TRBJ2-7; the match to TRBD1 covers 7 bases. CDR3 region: CASSQGYGTEYYEQYF. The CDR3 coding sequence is TGCGCCAGCAGCCAGGGGTATGGGACAGAATACTACGAGCAGTACTTC.